The 11 T cell receptor beta chains reported below all come from one sample, sequenced in a study of response to subunit inactivated influenza vaccine. TCRdb reprocessed the RT-PCR reads via MiXCR and lists one record per CDR3 protein. The top ten hold approximately 3% of the sample, which has about 500,000 distinct CDR3 sequences, approximately 17% seen once. Sequencing was performed on CD4+ T cells sorted from PBMCs, taken about 24 months after vaccination. The receptor source for this set is a man aged 50-75 years who received an inactivated influenza vaccine.

This clonotype was observed many times. The chain combines TRBV20-1 with TRBJ2-1; 7 bases match TRBD2. Germline V lookup: CDR1 DFQATT, CDR2 SNEGSKA (reference sequence). Germline trimming cut 8 bases from V and 7 bases from J; bases unmatched to any gene: 11. This CDR3 spans 13 amino acids. The CDR3 region has the DNA TGCAGTTTAGACGGACTAGTGGGTAATGAGCAGTTCTTC. Protein sequence: CSLDGLVGNEQFF.

This clonotype was recorded a few times. The chain links TRBV5-1 to TRBJ2-7, with TRBD1 matching 8 bases. Per germline, CDR1 SGHRS and CDR2 YFSETQ. The CDR3 has 13 residues. V shed 5 bases and J 6 bases; nucleotides not matched to a gene: 7. The CDR3 sequence: CASSPQGASEQYF. The CDR3 nucleotides read TGCGCCAGCAGTCCCCAGGGGGCTTCCGAGCAGTACTTC.

This sequence joins TRBV20-1 and TRBJ2-1; TRBD2 might be the D (5 bases). Looked up from germline, CDR1 is DFQATT and CDR2 is SNEGSKA (reference sequence). CDR3 length: 11 residues. V gave up 7 bases and J gave up 12 bases, with 16 bases separating them. This CDR3 is CSVKRVSGQFF. DNA of the CDR3: TGCAGTGTGAAGCGTGTGAGCGGGCAGTTCTTC.

The rearrangement joins TRBV28 to TRBJ2-7; D not resolved. V was pared by 6 bases and J by 2 bases, with 20 bases between. Germline V gene lookup returns CDR1 MDHEN and CDR2 SYDVKM. The CDR3 runs to 16 residues. The CDR3 region has the DNA TGTGCCAGCAGCCTAGAAGGTGGGCAGTTTACCTACGAGCAGTACTTC. Translating it yields CASSLEGGQFTYEQYF.

There are a few counts of this clonotype. This rearrangement joins TRBV15 to TRBJ1-2; the D is unclear. Trimming left V 5 bases short and J 2 bases short, with 9 bases between. CDR1 and CDR2 from the germline V gene are LNHNV and YYDKDF (reference sequence). The CDR3 runs to 13 residues. The CDR3 sequence is CATSPGGNYGYTF. CDR3 DNA sequence: TGTGCCACCAGCCCAGGCGGCAACTATGGCTACACCTTC.

The chain couples TRBV29-1 to TRBJ2-3; no definite D call. With 6 bases removed from V and 4 bases from J, the gap between germline ends came to 14 bases. The CDR3 consists of 13 residues. Germline V CDR1 and CDR2: SQVTM, ANQGSEA. For the CDR3, the DNA is TGCAGCGTCCGAAACCCCGTCCCAGATACGCAGTATTTT. Its translation: CSVRNPVPDTQYF.

The table lists this clonotype with many counts. This sequence joins TRBV12-3 or TRBV12-4 and TRBJ2-1; TRBD2 might be the D (5 bases). Trimming cost V 6 bases and J 0 bases, with 18 bases left between them. The CDR3 is 17 residues long. The DNA for the CDR3 is TGTGCCAGCAGAGGAGGCGGGTTTAAAGTCTCCTACAATGAGCAGTTCTTC. It yields the protein CASRGGGFKVSYNEQFF.

This rearrangement joins TRBV20-1 to TRBJ2-7, with 10 bases identical to TRBD2. This CDR3 contains 14 residues. CDR1 is DFQATT and CDR2 is SNEGSKA in the germline V gene (reference sequence). The V and J ends lost 3 bases and 4 bases, in that order; junction bases with no gene match: 6. This CDR3 is CSARPSGRGYEQYF. In nucleotides, the CDR3 is TGCAGTGCTAGGCCTAGCGGGAGAGGTTACGAGCAGTACTTC.

There are a few counts of this clonotype. The chain carries TRBV21-1 and TRBJ2-5; TRBD2 is the table's D call and was not checked against the DNA. TRBV21-1 is listed as a pseudogene. The CDR3 runs to 18 residues. The CDR3 DNA follows: TGTGCCAGCAGCACTCCGCGGAGGGCTCCTCTTATACAAGAGACCCAGTACTTC. This encodes CASSTPRRAPLIQETQYF.

The gene calls are TRBV20-1 and TRBJ2-3; TRBD2 matches at 8 bases. Germline CDR1 is DFQATT and CDR2 is SNEGSKA (reference sequence). The J segment lost 2 bases and the V segment lost 7 bases, leaving 11 bases of the junction unmatched. The CDR3 has 15 residues. The CDR3 reads CSVRGGRSTTDTQYF. CDR3 DNA sequence: TGCAGTGTCCGGGGGGGCAGAAGCACCACAGATACGCAGTATTTT.

There are many counts of this clonotype. The chain couples TRBV28 to TRBJ2-1; D possibly corresponds to TRBD2 (7 bases). This CDR3 has 15 amino acids. The V end was cut by 9 bases, the J end by 9 bases, with 24 bases between. Germline V gene lookup returns CDR1 MDHEN and CDR2 SYDVKM. Here the CDR3 reads CASHREGYTSGEQFF. CDR3 DNA sequence: TGTGCCAGTCACAGGGAGGGATATACAAGTGGTGAGCAGTTCTTC.